The next 20 T cell receptor beta chains were all read from a single sample in a study of T cell responses to AZD1222 COVID-19 vaccine. Repertoires were generated with immunoSEQ multiplex PCR, while TCRdb's copy carries only in-frame clones and drops some. Among about 150,000 clones listed, about 90% were seen once. This specimen was peripheral blood, taken on day 0 of AZD1222 vaccination. Every receptor here comes from an adult in good health.

The CDR3 DNA sequence: TGCAGCGGCCGGGGCGCATATGACAATGAGCAGTTCTTC. Amino acid sequence: CSGRGAYDNEQFF. The chain links TRBV29-1 to TRBJ2-1; either TRBD1 or TRBD2 may supply D (5 bases each). The V gene lost 7 bases and the J gene lost 5 bases, with 15 bases spanning the gap. The CDR3 consists of 13 residues. Germline CDR1 and CDR2: SQVTM and ANQGSEA.

This clone was detected once. CDR3 bases: TGTGCCAGCAGCTTAGACGGGACAGGGAATATAGAGCAGTACTTC. Its protein is CASSLDGTGNIEQYF. The chain couples TRBV5-4 to TRBJ2-7, with 9 bases fitting TRBD1. With 2 bases clipped from V and 7 bases from J, the junction kept 10 bases outside the gene matches. This CDR3 contains 15 residues. In germline, CDR1 is SGHNT, CDR2 YYREEE (reference sequence).

This clone has just one count. The chain is built from TRBV7-2 and TRBJ2-1; D unclear. CDR1 is SGHTA, CDR2 FQGNSA, per germline. Trimming took 2 bases from V and 7 from J, leaving 18 bases between them. The CDR3 spans 16 residues. The CDR3 DNA is TGTGCCAGCAGCTTAACCGGTATGGGTAGCCCTAATGAGCAGTTCTTC. This gives the protein CASSLTGMGSPNEQFF.

The chain carries TRBV3-1 (or the pseudogene TRBV3-2) and TRBJ2-5, with TRBD2 matching 8 bases. V shed 0 bases, J shed 7 bases, and the junction held 13 bases outside the gene matches. The germline V gene encodes CDR1 LGHDT and CDR2 YNNKEL (reference sequence). The CDR3 totals 17 residues. The CDR3 coding sequence is TGTGCCAGCAGCCAAGAATTCGGAGCGGGAGTCGAGGGGACCCAGTACTTC. It encodes CASSQEFGAGVEGTQYF.

V gene TRBV19 combines with J gene TRBJ2-3; tentatively, D is TRBD2 (6 bases). V was clipped by 3 bases and J by 4 bases, with 14 bases between them. Germline V gene sequence: CDR1 LNHDA, CDR2 SQIVND (reference sequence). The CDR3 runs 15 residues. The CDR3 spells CASSIRRIAADTQYF. The CDR3, as DNA: TGTGCCAGTAGTATTAGGCGAATAGCGGCAGATACGCAGTATTTT.

This sequence joins TRBV5-6 and TRBJ1-6, with unresolved D. Trimming took 2 bases from V and 7 from J, leaving 4 bases between them. This CDR3 comprises 12 residues. The germline V gene encodes CDR1 SGHDT and CDR2 YYEEEE. CDR3 DNA: TGTGCCAGCAGCTTCATGAATTCACCCCTCCACTTT. Its translation: CASSFMNSPLHF.

Only one count was recorded for this clone. The V call is TRBV12-3 or TRBV12-4, the J call TRBJ2-5; perhaps TRBD1 as D (5 bases). This CDR3 has 11 amino acids. Trimming stripped 4 bases from V and 5 bases from J, with 5 bases between. The CDR3 DNA follows: TGTGCCAGCAGTTCAGGGGAGACCCAGTACTTC. It translates to CASSSGETQYF.

This clone was observed a single time. This rearrangement joins TRBV11-1 to TRBJ1-4; D unresolved. Germline CDR1 reads SGHAT; CDR2 reads FQDESV (reference sequence). This CDR3 contains 15 residues. V was pared by 1 base and J by 3 bases, with 9 bases between. CDR3 bases: TGTGCCAGCAGCTTAGTAGGGAACGCTAATGAAAAACTGTTTTTT. It specifies CASSLVGNANEKLFF.

The chain employs TRBV6-6 and TRBJ1-1; D unresolved. V lost 0 bases to trimming and J lost 1 base, with 9 bases between them. The length of the CDR3 is 15 residues. The germline gives CDR1 MNHNY, CDR2 SVGAGI (reference sequence). DNA of the CDR3: TGTGCCAGCAGTTACTCTTGGGATTCGAACACTGAAGCTTTCTTT. Translation: CASSYSWDSNTEAFF.

The V and J genes are TRBV19 and TRBJ1-2; TRBD1 matches at 10 bases. V gave up 4 bases and J gave up 7 bases; unmatched junction bases: 6. Germline CDR1 and CDR2: LNHDA and SQIVND (reference sequence). The CDR3 extends over 14 amino acids. CDR3 region: CASSNRTGGPGYTF. The CDR3 DNA reads as TGTGCCAGTAGTAACCGGACAGGGGGACCTGGCTACACCTTC. The full variable domain, with the rest looked up from reference TRBV19 and TRBJ1-2, is DGGITQSPKYLFRKEGQNVTLSCEQNLNHDAMYWYRQDPGQGLRLIYYSQIVNDFQKGDIAEGYSVSREKKESFPLTVTSAQKNPTAFYLCASSNRTGGPGYTFGSGTRLTVV.

This chain links TRBV6-5 with TRBJ1-2; 8 nucleotides match TRBD1. The CDR3 spans 14 residues. Germline CDR1 and CDR2: MNHEY and SVGAGI. V was pared by 1 base and J by 4 bases, with 2 bases of the junction left unmatched. The chain's CDR3 is CASSYLDRAYGYTF. The CDR3 DNA reads as TGTGCCAGCAGTTACTTGGACAGGGCCTATGGCTACACCTTC.

This chain connects TRBV6-1 to TRBJ1-2; the D gene is possibly TRBD1 (5 bases). Trimming left V 2 bases short and J 1 base short, with 17 bases between. Germline CDR1 MNHNS, CDR2 SASEGT. The CDR3 is made up of 17 amino acids. CDR3 region: CASSESHRWGVNYGYTF. The CDR3 DNA reads TGTGCCAGCAGTGAATCTCACAGGTGGGGAGTTAACTATGGCTACACCTTC.

The chain combines TRBV18 with TRBJ1-5, with TRBD1 as a possible D gene (6 bases). The ends were cut back, 2 bases at V and 5 bases at J, with 7 bases in the middle. There are 13 residues in the CDR3. The germline CDR1 and CDR2 sequences are KGHSH and LQKENI. CDR3 nucleotides: TGTGCCAGCTCACCAGGGGGCTATCAGCCCCAGCATTTT. Its protein product is CASSPGGYQPQHF.

The chain couples TRBV30 to TRBJ1-1; D is unresolved. The CDR3 is 12 amino acids. Trimming took 3 bases from V and 5 from J, leaving 10 bases between them. CDR1 GTSNPN and CDR2 SVGIG come from the germline V gene (reference sequence). This CDR3 reads CAWRVRVTEAFF. Here the CDR3 DNA reads TGTGCCTGGAGGGTCCGAGTTACTGAAGCTTTCTTT.

J is TRBJ1-1 and V is TRBV19; TRBD1 is a possible D gene (6 bases). CDR1 and CDR2 (germline): LNHDA, SQIVND (reference sequence). The ends were cut back, 8 bases at V and 4 bases at J, with 20 bases in the middle. The CDR3 consists of 15 residues. CDR3 DNA sequence: TGTGCCAGTGCAAGCGAGGCAGGGGTGCGCACTGAAGCTTTCTTT. Protein sequence: CASASEAGVRTEAFF. Based on the CDR3 plus reference TRBV19 and TRBJ1-1, the full variable domain is DGGITQSPKYLFRKEGQNVTLSCEQNLNHDAMYWYRQDPGQGLRLIYYSQIVNDFQKGDIAEGYSVSREKKESFPLTVTSAQKNPTAFYLCASASEAGVRTEAFFGQGTRLTVV.

The genes are TRBV5-1 and TRBJ2-1; 12 positions agree with TRBD2. The CDR3 is made up of 14 amino acids. The germline V gene has CDR1 SGHRS and CDR2 YFSETQ. V shed 3 bases, J shed 15 bases, and the junction held 10 bases outside the gene matches. CDR3 nucleotide sequence: TGCGCCAGCAGCTCTCGACTAGCGGGAGAATTATGGTTCTTC. This codes for CASSSRLAGELWFF. Together with reference TRBV5-1 and TRBJ2-1, the CDR3 gives the full variable domain: KAGVTQTPRYLIKTRGQQVTLSCSPISGHRSVSWYQQTPGQGLQFLFEYFSETQRNKGNFPGRFSGRQFSNSRSEMNVSTLELGDSALYLCASSSRLAGELWFFGPGTRLTVL.

The rearrangement uses TRBV29-1 and TRBJ2-2; D call uncertain. The CDR3 is made up of 12 amino acids. Germline-derived CDR1 and CDR2 are SQVTM and ANQGSEA. The V and J ends lost 4 bases and 7 bases respectively, with 10 bases between them. DNA of the CDR3: TGCAGCGTTGGGCAGCCCAACGGGGAGCTGTTTTTT. Amino acid sequence: CSVGQPNGELFF.

This rearrangement joins TRBV15 to TRBJ1-4; 10 bases align to TRBD1. The CDR3 has 14 residues. Germline CDR1 and CDR2: LNHNV and YYDKDF (reference sequence). V shed 3 bases, J shed 6 bases, and the junction held 1 base outside the gene matches. CDR3 sequence: CATSRDRGYEKLFF. CDR3 in DNA: TGTGCCACCAGCAGGGACAGGGGGTATGAAAAACTGTTTTTT.

The V and J genes are TRBV5-1 and TRBJ1-1, with D maybe TRBD1 (6 bases). Germline V lookup: CDR1 SGHRS, CDR2 YFSETQ. The CDR3 is 15 residues long. Trimming shortened V by 4 bases and J by 0 bases, and 13 bases separated the two germline ends. For the CDR3, the DNA is TGCGCCAGCAGCCCAGAAGGACAGTTGAACACTGAAGCTTTCTTT. Its translation: CASSPEGQLNTEAFF.

The chain recombines TRBV30 with TRBJ1-2; TRBD1 matches 7 bases. The V gene end was trimmed by 3 bases and the J gene end by 8 bases; junction bases not matched to a gene: 9. This CDR3 comprises 13 residues. Germline V gives CDR1 GTSNPN, CDR2 SVGIG (reference sequence). The CDR3 is CAWSTQGVRGYTF. The DNA of the CDR3 is TGTGCCTGGAGCACTCAGGGGGTTAGGGGCTACACCTTC.